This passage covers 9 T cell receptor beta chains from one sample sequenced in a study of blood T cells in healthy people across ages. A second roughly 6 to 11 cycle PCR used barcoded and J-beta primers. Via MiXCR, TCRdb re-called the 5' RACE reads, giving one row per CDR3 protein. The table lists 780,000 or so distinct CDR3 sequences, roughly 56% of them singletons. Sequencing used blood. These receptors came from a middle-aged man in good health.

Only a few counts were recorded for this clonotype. This CDR3 reads CASGRDRGWGDNEQFF. CDR3 sequence (DNA): TGTGCCAGCGGCCGAGACAGGGGGTGGGGTGACAATGAGCAGTTCTTC. The J gene is TRBJ2-1, the V gene TRBV7-2, with 9 bases fitting TRBD1. CDR1 SGHTA and CDR2 FQGNSA come from the germline V gene. This CDR3 region has 16 residues. After removal of 8 bases from V and 5 bases from J, the junction contained 13 bases not matched to a gene. Supplemented by reference TRBV7-2 and TRBJ2-1, the full variable domain reads GAGVSQSPSNKVTEKGKDVELRCDPISGHTALYWYRQSLGQGLEFLIYFQGNSAPDKSGLPSDRFSAERTGGSVSTLTIQRTQQEDSAVYLCASGRDRGWGDNEQFFGPGTRLTVL.

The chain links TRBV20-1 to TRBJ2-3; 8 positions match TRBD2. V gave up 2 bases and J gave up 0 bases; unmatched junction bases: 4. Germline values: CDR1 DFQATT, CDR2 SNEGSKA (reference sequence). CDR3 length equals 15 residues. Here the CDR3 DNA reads TGCAGTGCTAGAAAACTAGCGGAGAGCACAGATACGCAGTATTTT. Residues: CSARKLAESTDTQYF.

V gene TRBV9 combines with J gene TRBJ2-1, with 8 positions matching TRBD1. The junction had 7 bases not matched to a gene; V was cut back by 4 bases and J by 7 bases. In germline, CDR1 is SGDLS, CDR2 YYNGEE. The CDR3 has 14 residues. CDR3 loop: CASSSRTGRNEQFF. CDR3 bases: TGTGCCAGCAGCAGCCGGACAGGGAGGAATGAGCAGTTCTTC.

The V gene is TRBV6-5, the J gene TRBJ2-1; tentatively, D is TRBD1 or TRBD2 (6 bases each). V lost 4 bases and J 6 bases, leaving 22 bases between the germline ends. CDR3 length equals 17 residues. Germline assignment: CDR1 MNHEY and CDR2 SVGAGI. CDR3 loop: CASSLGPARGARNEQFF. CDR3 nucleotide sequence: TGTGCCAGCAGTTTGGGTCCAGCGAGGGGGGCCCGCAATGAGCAGTTCTTC.

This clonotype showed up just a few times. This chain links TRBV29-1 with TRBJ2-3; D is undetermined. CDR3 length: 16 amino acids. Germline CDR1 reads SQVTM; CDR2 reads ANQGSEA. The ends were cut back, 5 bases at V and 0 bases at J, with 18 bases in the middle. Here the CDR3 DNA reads TGCAGCGTTCCTGGTTCGTGGCCAGTTAGCACAGATACGCAGTATTTT. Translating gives CSVPGSWPVSTDTQYF.

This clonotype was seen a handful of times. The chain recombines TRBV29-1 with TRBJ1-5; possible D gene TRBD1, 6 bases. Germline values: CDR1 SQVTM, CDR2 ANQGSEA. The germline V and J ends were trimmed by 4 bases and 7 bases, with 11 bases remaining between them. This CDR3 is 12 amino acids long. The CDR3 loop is CSVGGAGQPQHF. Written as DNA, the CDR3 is TGCAGCGTTGGGGGGGCGGGGCAGCCCCAGCATTTT.

CDR3 sequence: CATTNSGRKNEQFF. The CDR3 region has the DNA TGTGCCACCACCAATAGCGGGAGAAAGAATGAGCAGTTCTTC. The genes are TRBV24-1 and TRBJ2-1; 9 nucleotides align to TRBD2. The junction had 8 bases not matched to a gene; V was cut back by 8 bases and J by 7 bases. CDR3 length: 14 residues. Germline CDR1 is KGHDR and CDR2 is SFDVKD.

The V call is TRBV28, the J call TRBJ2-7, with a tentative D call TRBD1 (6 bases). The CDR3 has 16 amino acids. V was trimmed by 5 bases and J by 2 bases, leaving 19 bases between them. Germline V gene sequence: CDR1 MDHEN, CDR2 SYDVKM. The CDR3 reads CASSPFPPRQAYEQYF. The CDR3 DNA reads TGTGCCAGCAGTCCATTCCCCCCGAGACAGGCCTACGAGCAGTACTTC.

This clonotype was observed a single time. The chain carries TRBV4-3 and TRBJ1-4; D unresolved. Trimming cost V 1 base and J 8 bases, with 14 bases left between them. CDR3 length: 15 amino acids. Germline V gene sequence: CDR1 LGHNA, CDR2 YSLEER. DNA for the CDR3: TGCGCCAGCAGCCAAGGTTCGGGAGGGAGGGAAAAACTGTTTTTT. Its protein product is CASSQGSGGREKLFF.